The next 6 T cell receptor beta chains were all read from a single sample in a study of regulatory T cells in long-lasting Graves disease (dated by TCRdb to about 2021). The time point label for this specimen denotes: newly diagnosed GD, antithyroid drugs for less than 3 months. For both TCR sequencing and RNA sequencing, RNA was extracted from PBMCs in TRIzol. The method behind the library was multiplex PCR. The run used an Illumina HiSeq 4000. iRepertoire HTBI primers and Arm-PCR amplification of CDR3 regions were used to construct TCR beta libraries. TCRdb passed the public sequencing reads through fastp at Q25 and MiXCR, retaining productive beta sequences. Each CDR3 protein gets just one entry, which takes the most common genes and DNA from the rows behind it. For this sample the table gives fewer than 350,000 distinct CDR3 sequences, of which 18% were detected only once. The ten top clones hold approximately 35% of the sample.

The sequencing used peripheral blood mononuclear cells (PBMCs), collected at new diagnosis, from a patient treated with antithyroid drugs. The receptor set was obtained from a female donor with Graves disease.

This clonotype was detected once. This chain connects TRBV6-1 to TRBJ1-6, with 10 bases that match TRBD1. This CDR3 is built from 15 residues. From germline, CDR1 is MNHNS and CDR2 SASEGT. V dropped 4 bases and J dropped 7; count of bases not matched to a gene: 4. CDR3 in DNA: TGTGCCAGCAGTGCCCCGGGACAGGGGAATTCACCCCTCCACTTT. Encoded protein: CASSAPGQGNSPLHF.

The rearrangement links TRBV28 to TRBJ1-2; TRBD1 matches at 8 bases. The germline V gene encodes CDR1 MDHEN and CDR2 SYDVKM. This CDR3 region has 15 residues. J gave up 5 bases and V 3 bases, and 8 bases lay outside the gene matches. DNA for the CDR3: TGTGCCAGCAGTTTTAGGGACAGGCCCGGATATGGCTACACCTTC. Amino acid sequence: CASSFRDRPGYGYTF.

V is TRBV13 and J is TRBJ2-7, with a weak D call TRBD2 (6 bases). This CDR3 is built from 17 residues. The germline gives CDR1 PRHDT, CDR2 FYEKMQ (reference sequence). The CDR3 DNA follows: TGTGCCAGCAGCTTAATCTCGGGACTGGCGGCTTCCTACGAGCGGTACGTC. Translated, it gives CASSLISGLAASYERYV.

Ten or more counts support this clonotype. The genes are TRBV12-3 or TRBV12-4 and TRBJ1-6; D is perhaps TRBD1 (5 bases). The V end was cut by 3 bases, the J end by 10 bases, with 16 bases between. The CDR3 contains 15 residues. CDR3 sequence: CASSLPGRTGSPLHF. The CDR3 region has the DNA TGTGCCAGCAGTTTGCCGGGACGGACGGGATCACCCCTCCACTTT.

This clonotype was detected ten times or more. The CDR3: CASSFGSGVAGGPDEQYF. The CDR3 DNA reads TGTGCCAGCAGTTTTGGGTCCGGTGTAGCGGGAGGGCCGGACGAGCAGTACTTC. The J gene is TRBJ2-7, the V gene TRBV27; 11 bases fit TRBD2. The CDR3 is 18 residues long. The V gene's germline CDR1 is MNHEY and CDR2 SMNVEV (reference sequence). The V segment lost 3 bases and the J segment 5 bases; nucleotides outside the gene matches: 15.

The chain combines TRBV7-9 with TRBJ2-1, with 10 bases aligning to TRBD2. The CDR3 is 16 residues long. After removal of 5 bases from V and 7 bases from J, the junction contained 11 bases not matched to a gene. In germline, CDR1 is SEHNR, CDR2 FQNEAQ (reference sequence). The CDR3 loop is CASSPVLTSGSNEQFF. The CDR3 DNA is TGTGCCAGCAGCCCAGTTTTGACTAGCGGGTCGAATGAGCAGTTCTTC.